This T cell receptor delta chain was recorded in a study of delta chains in infants with herpesvirus infections. Study-wide context: Infants in Uganda were tracked from birth through primary CMV infection. A public fetal Vdelta1/Vgamma8 clonotype was sought in postnatally CMV-infected infants.

PBMC RNA was reverse transcribed using gamma-chain- and delta-chain-specific primers. TCRdb used CATT to re-call clones from the RT-PCR reads. The sample records about 1,500 delta-chain clones, about 29% being singletons. On this clone: Its antigen is as yet unknown.

General study points: The public Vdelta1 clonotype appeared in about 20% of the 18 CMV-infected infants. The study lacked race- and environment-matched controls and was small.

V was clipped by 5 bases and J by 0 bases; unmatched bases: 22. Looked up from germline, CDR1 is TSWWSYY and CDR2 is QGS. There are 21 residues in the CDR3. This chain uses TRDV1 with TRDJ1; TRDD3 matches at 9 bases. The specimen was peripheral blood, collected at time point 1 of longitudinal follow-up. The sequence derives from a human donor who was a Ugandan infant, either HIV-exposed or HIV-unexposed (not recorded which). As DNA, the CDR3 is TGTGCTCTTGGGCCGCCAGCCTTCTATGTACTGGGGGACCTGTACACCGATAAACTCATCTTT. This gives the protein CALGPPAFYVLGDLYTDKLIF.